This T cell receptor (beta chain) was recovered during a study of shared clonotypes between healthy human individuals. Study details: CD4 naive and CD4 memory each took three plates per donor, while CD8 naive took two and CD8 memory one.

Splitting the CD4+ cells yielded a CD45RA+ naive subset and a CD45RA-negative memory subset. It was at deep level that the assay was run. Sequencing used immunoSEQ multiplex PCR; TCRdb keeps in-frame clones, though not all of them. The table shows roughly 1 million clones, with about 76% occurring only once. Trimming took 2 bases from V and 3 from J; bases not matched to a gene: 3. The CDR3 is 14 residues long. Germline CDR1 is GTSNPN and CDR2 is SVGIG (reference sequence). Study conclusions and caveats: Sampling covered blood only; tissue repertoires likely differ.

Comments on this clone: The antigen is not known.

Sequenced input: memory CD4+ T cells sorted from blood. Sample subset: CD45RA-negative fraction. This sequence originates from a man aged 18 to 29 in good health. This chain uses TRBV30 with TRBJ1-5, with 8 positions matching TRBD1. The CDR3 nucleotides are TGTGCCTGGAGTCTGGACAGGGTCAATCAGCCCCAGCATTTT. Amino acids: CAWSLDRVNQPQHF.